This T cell receptor (beta chain) was sequenced during a study of shared clonotypes between healthy human individuals. The run depth of the assay was deep. Evenly divided among several immunoSEQ plates was the genomic DNA of each subset. Repertoires were generated with immunoSEQ multiplex PCR, while TCRdb's copy carries only in-frame clones and drops some. The sample includes around 1.9 million clones, over 85% of them seen just once. The germline V and J ends were trimmed by 6 bases and 4 bases, with 19 bases remaining between them. Germline lookup yields CDR1 SGHAT and CDR2 FQNNGV. This CDR3 is built from 15 residues. Cells designated naive CD8 were CD45RO-negative and were positively selected for CCR7, with terminally differentiated effector memory CD45RA+ cells excluded.

The rearrangement links TRBV11-2 to TRBJ2-7, with a possible D match to TRBD1 (6 bases). Sequenced material: naive CD8+ T cells from PBMCs. The TCR comes from a man in his late teens or twenties in good health. Some clones in this sample may be carry-over from other donors' samples. In DNA form, the CDR3 reads TGTGCCAGCAGTGTCGAGGCAGGGGCCGGATACGAGCAGTACTTC. This translates into CASSVEAGAGYEQYF.